This TCR beta chain was recovered during a study of OX40 agonist ivuxolimab in advanced cancers. The overall study: Subjects had a mean age of about 65 years, with a range of roughly 23 to 79; around 84% were male.

Profiled with immunoSEQ multiplex PCR; TCRdb holds only in-frame clones, not every one. The data contain just under 85,000 clones, over 65% of them singletons. Points from the study as a whole: A proportion of nonresponders additionally exhibited low normalized T-cell clonal expansion.

Notes on this clone: As yet, its antigen is unknown.

This sequence originates from an adult with an advanced solid tumor such as melanoma, head and neck, liver or kidney cancer. This sample comprised CD4+ or CD8+ T cells sorted from blood, obtained in a trial of the OX40 agonist ivuxolimab.

In DNA form, the CDR3 reads TGTGCCAGCATGAGGGATAGTAATGAAAAACTGTTTTTT. It encodes CASMRDSNEKLFF. The chain carries TRBV6-1 and TRBJ1-4; D not resolved. The CDR3 spans 13 residues. Germline values: CDR1 MNHNS, CDR2 SASEGT. V was cut by 7 bases and J by 4 bases, with 10 bases left in between.